Listed below are T cell receptor beta chains from one sample, sequenced in a study of blood T cell repertoires in COVID-19. The table came from immunoSEQ multiplex PCR; TCRdb's copy has only in-frame clones and leaves some out. Altogether approximately 300,000 clones are present, roughly 84% being singletons, with the ten largest covering 0.85% to 1%. The sequenced sample consisted of peripheral blood. The receptor source for this set is a human donor with COVID-19, enrolled during active disease. The donor label of this sample is uncertain. CDR3s include the opening cysteine and the closing phenylalanine or tryptophan. Each record gives: J gene, V gene, D gene, clone size, CDR3 DNA, CDR3 protein. D genes are given only for firm matches. The size of a clone is reported for some rows only, either as once, few or many, or as a class for expanded clones.

j_call: TRBJ1-3
v_call: TRBV28
d_call: TRBD1
clone_size: NA
cdr3_nt: TGTGCCAGCAGCACGGGACAGGGCATGGGAAACACCATATATTTT
cdr3_aa: CASSTGQGMGNTIYF

j_call: TRBJ2-3
v_call: TRBV11-1
d_call: NA
clone_size: NA
cdr3_nt: TGTGCCAGCAGCACTCGCACAGATACGCAGTATTTT
cdr3_aa: CASSTRTDTQYF

j_call: TRBJ2-7
v_call: TRBV4-1
d_call: TRBD1
clone_size: NA
cdr3_nt: TGCGCCAGCAGCCAACAAGACGTCACAGGGGCCTACGAGCAGTACTTC
cdr3_aa: CASSQQDVTGAYEQYF

j_call: TRBJ1-5
v_call: TRBV6-5
d_call: NA
clone_size: NA
cdr3_nt: TGTGCCAGCAGTTCCCGCGGGTCCAGCAATCAGCCCCAGCATTTT
cdr3_aa: CASSSRGSSNQPQHF

j_call: TRBJ2-7
v_call: TRBV7-8
d_call: NA
clone_size: NA
cdr3_nt: TGTGCCAGCAGCTTAGTGGCAGGGCCTACCTACGAGCAGTACTTC
cdr3_aa: CASSLVAGPTYEQYF

j_call: TRBJ1-6
v_call: TRBV30
d_call: NA
clone_size: few
cdr3_nt: TGTGCCTGGAGTGTTAAGGGGGATAATTCACCCCTCCACTTT
cdr3_aa: CAWSVKGDNSPLHF

j_call: TRBJ2-7
v_call: TRBV7-9
d_call: TRBD2
clone_size: NA
cdr3_nt: TGTGCCAGCAGCGAACTAGCGGGAGTCTACGAGCAGTACTTC
cdr3_aa: CASSELAGVYEQYF

j_call: TRBJ1-1
v_call: TRBV7-2
d_call: TRBD1
clone_size: NA
cdr3_nt: TGTGCCAGCAGTTTCAGGGGGCACACTGAAGCTTTCTTT
cdr3_aa: CASSFRGHTEAFF

j_call: TRBJ1-2
v_call: TRBV19
d_call: NA
clone_size: NA
cdr3_nt: TGTGCCAGTAGTATTAGATTTGGAACTACCCCCAATGGCTACACCTTC
cdr3_aa: CASSIRFGTTPNGYTF

j_call: TRBJ1-1
v_call: TRBV4-1
d_call: NA
clone_size: NA
cdr3_nt: TGCGCCAGCAGCCCCCAAGACAGGAACACTGAAGCTTTCTTT
cdr3_aa: CASSPQDRNTEAFF

j_call: TRBJ2-1
v_call: TRBV5-1
d_call: TRBD2
clone_size: once
cdr3_nt: TGCGCCAGCAGGCCGGGACTAGCGGGAAACAATGAGCAGTTCTTC
cdr3_aa: CASRPGLAGNNEQFF

j_call: TRBJ2-3
v_call: TRBV7-2
d_call: TRBD2
clone_size: NA
cdr3_nt: TGTGCCAGCAGCTTAGTAGCGGGAGGTATCGCAGATACGCAGTATTTT
cdr3_aa: CASSLVAGGIADTQYF

j_call: TRBJ2-7
v_call: TRBV5-4
d_call: NA
clone_size: NA
cdr3_nt: TGTGCCAGCAGCTTAGGGGGGGCGCAATCCGAGCAGTACTTC
cdr3_aa: CASSLGGAQSEQYF

j_call: TRBJ1-1
v_call: TRBV18
d_call: TRBD1
clone_size: few
cdr3_nt: TGTGCCAGCTCACCGGACAGGGACATTGAAGCTTTCTTT
cdr3_aa: CASSPDRDIEAFF

j_call: TRBJ1-1
v_call: TRBV3-1/TRBV3-2
d_call: NA
clone_size: NA
cdr3_nt: TGTGCCAGCAGCCAAGACTTTATGGCAGGGCGATCGGACACTGAAGCTTTCTTT
cdr3_aa: CASSQDFMAGRSDTEAFF

j_call: TRBJ2-1
v_call: TRBV7-6
d_call: TRBD2
clone_size: NA
cdr3_nt: TGTGCCAGCAGCTTCGTAGCGGGAGGGTACAATGAGCAGTTCTTC
cdr3_aa: CASSFVAGGYNEQFF

j_call: TRBJ2-3
v_call: TRBV9
d_call: TRBD1
clone_size: NA
cdr3_nt: TGTGCCAGCAGCCTTCGACAGGGGCGCACAGATACGCAGTATTTT
cdr3_aa: CASSLRQGRTDTQYF

j_call: TRBJ2-2
v_call: TRBV9
d_call: NA
clone_size: NA
cdr3_nt: TGTGCCAGCAGCGCCTTGACTGATACCGGGGAGCTGTTTTTT
cdr3_aa: CASSALTDTGELFF

j_call: TRBJ2-1
v_call: TRBV18
d_call: TRBD2
clone_size: NA
cdr3_nt: TGTGCCAGCTCACCACGGACTAGCGGGAGCAATGAGCAGTTCTTC
cdr3_aa: CASSPRTSGSNEQFF

j_call: TRBJ2-2
v_call: TRBV24-1
d_call: NA
clone_size: NA
cdr3_nt: TGTGCCACCAATGACCGGAGACAGGATCACACCGGGGAGCTGTTTTTT
cdr3_aa: CATNDRRQDHTGELFF

j_call: TRBJ1-3
v_call: TRBV7-9
d_call: TRBD1
clone_size: few
cdr3_nt: TGTGCCAGCAGCTTACCTTCAGGACAGGCTGGAAACACCATATATTTT
cdr3_aa: CASSLPSGQAGNTIYF

j_call: TRBJ2-7
v_call: TRBV6-5
d_call: TRBD1
clone_size: NA
cdr3_nt: TGTGCCAGCAGTTACCTCCGGGACAGGGTCGGTGAGCAGTACTTC
cdr3_aa: CASSYLRDRVGEQYF

j_call: TRBJ1-5
v_call: TRBV7-8
d_call: TRBD1
clone_size: NA
cdr3_nt: TGTGCCAGCAGCTTCGGGACAGGGTATCAGCCCCAGCATTTT
cdr3_aa: CASSFGTGYQPQHF

j_call: TRBJ1-1
v_call: TRBV30
d_call: NA
clone_size: NA
cdr3_nt: TGTGCCTGGAGTGTAACTTCAACCGGGAACACTGAAGCTTTCTTT
cdr3_aa: CAWSVTSTGNTEAFF

j_call: TRBJ2-7
v_call: TRBV5-4
d_call: NA
clone_size: NA
cdr3_nt: TGTGCCAGCAGCTTGCGCAGGGGCTACGAGCAGTACTTC
cdr3_aa: CASSLRRGYEQYF

j_call: TRBJ2-6
v_call: TRBV30
d_call: NA
clone_size: NA
cdr3_nt: TGTGCCTCCCAAACAGGCTCCGGGGCCAACGTCCTGACTTTC
cdr3_aa: CASQTGSGANVLTF

j_call: TRBJ2-1
v_call: TRBV29-1
d_call: TRBD2
clone_size: NA
cdr3_nt: TGCAGCGTTACCGCAGCAGTAGCGGGAGGGGCGTGGGAGCAGTTCTTC
cdr3_aa: CSVTAAVAGGAWEQFF

j_call: TRBJ1-4
v_call: TRBV28
d_call: NA
clone_size: NA
cdr3_nt: TGTGCCAGCAGTCCTGGGAGAGAAAAACTGTTTTTT
cdr3_aa: CASSPGREKLFF

j_call: TRBJ1-1
v_call: TRBV29-1
d_call: TRBD1
clone_size: NA
cdr3_nt: TGCAGCGTGGACAGGGGGGGGAACACTGAAGCTTTCTTT
cdr3_aa: CSVDRGGNTEAFF

j_call: TRBJ1-2
v_call: TRBV28
d_call: TRBD1
clone_size: NA
cdr3_nt: TGTGCCAGCAGTCGATATGGACAGGGCTATGGCTACACCTTC
cdr3_aa: CASSRYGQGYGYTF

j_call: TRBJ1-1
v_call: TRBV28
d_call: NA
clone_size: NA
cdr3_nt: TGTGCCAGCAGTTTCCAGGGGCCCTCGACTGAAGCTTTCTTT
cdr3_aa: CASSFQGPSTEAFF

j_call: TRBJ2-7
v_call: TRBV30
d_call: NA
clone_size: NA
cdr3_nt: TGTGCCTGGAGTGTGGAGCGGGCTCTCTACGAGCAGTACTTC
cdr3_aa: CAWSVERALYEQYF

j_call: TRBJ2-1
v_call: TRBV5-1
d_call: TRBD2
clone_size: NA
cdr3_nt: TGCGCCAGCAGCTTGAGCCTAGCGGGAGGTACCTACAATGAGCAGTTCTTC
cdr3_aa: CASSLSLAGGTYNEQFF

j_call: TRBJ2-7
v_call: TRBV28
d_call: TRBD2
clone_size: NA
cdr3_nt: TGTGCCTACCAGAGGGCGGGAGAAGAAGGTGAGCAGTACTTC
cdr3_aa: CAYQRAGEEGEQYF

j_call: TRBJ2-1
v_call: TRBV11-3
d_call: NA
clone_size: NA
cdr3_nt: TGTGCCAGCAGCTCCCTAGGCTCCAATGAGCAGTTCTTC
cdr3_aa: CASSSLGSNEQFF

j_call: TRBJ1-4
v_call: TRBV10-3
d_call: TRBD1
clone_size: NA
cdr3_nt: TGTGCCATCAGCGGGACAGGGGATGCGGATGAAAAACTGTTTTTT
cdr3_aa: CAISGTGDADEKLFF

j_call: TRBJ2-7
v_call: TRBV2
d_call: TRBD1
clone_size: NA
cdr3_nt: TGTGCCAGCATGCGACAGGGCTCCTACGAGCAGTACTTC
cdr3_aa: CASMRQGSYEQYF

j_call: TRBJ2-5
v_call: TRBV29-1
d_call: TRBD2
clone_size: NA
cdr3_nt: TGCAGCGTTTCTTCAGCGGGAGGCGAGACCCAGTACTTC
cdr3_aa: CSVSSAGGETQYF

j_call: TRBJ2-7
v_call: TRBV7-9
d_call: TRBD1
clone_size: NA
cdr3_nt: TGTGCCAGCAGCTTCGGACAGGGGTTCGCCGAGCAGTACTTC
cdr3_aa: CASSFGQGFAEQYF

j_call: TRBJ2-7
v_call: TRBV7-9
d_call: TRBD1
clone_size: NA
cdr3_nt: TGTGCCAGCAGCTTAGGGGGACAGCAACCCTCCTACGAGCAGTACTTC
cdr3_aa: CASSLGGQQPSYEQYF

j_call: TRBJ2-7
v_call: TRBV7-9
d_call: TRBD1
clone_size: NA
cdr3_nt: TGTGCCAGCAGCTCGGGACAGGGGGCAGGGTACGAGCAGTACTTC
cdr3_aa: CASSSGQGAGYEQYF

j_call: TRBJ2-5
v_call: TRBV7-8
d_call: NA
clone_size: NA
cdr3_nt: TGTGCCAGCAGCTTGTCGTTTTTTGGACAGCAACAAGAGACCCAGTACTTC
cdr3_aa: CASSLSFFGQQQETQYF

j_call: TRBJ2-1
v_call: TRBV19
d_call: TRBD2
clone_size: NA
cdr3_nt: TGTGCCAGTAGTCCGCAAGCGGGAGCTGGTGAGCAGTTCTTC
cdr3_aa: CASSPQAGAGEQFF